One and the same sample provided the 12 T cell receptor beta chains below, sequenced in a study of blood T cell repertoires in COVID-19 (dated by TCRdb to the early 2020s). The method behind the library was the immunoSEQ multiplex PCR assay. Here the immuneACCESS table is served through TCRdb, limited to in-frame sequences with V and J called. Missing clones are a known gap in these copies; in checked studies unresolved V genes cover under half, and the rest lacks a known reason. The sample table records over 70,000 clones; 65% to 85% of these occur just once. The ten largest clones add up to roughly 6% of the sample. The specimen was peripheral blood. The receptors originated from a man aged 65 to 79 with COVID-19, enrolled during active disease.

The rearrangement joins TRBV21-1 to TRBJ1-2; TRBD1 is taken as the D call from the table, unchecked against the DNA. TRBV21-1 represents a pseudogene. The CDR3 is 17 residues long. The CDR3 nucleotides are TGTGCCAGCAGCAACCCGGGACAGGGGGGGGAAGGCTATGGCTACACCTTC. Its protein product is CASSNPGQGGEGYGYTF.

CDR3 amino acids: CASSLSPRPGGYNEQFF. CDR3 sequence (DNA): TGCGCCAGCAGCTTGTCTCCCAGGCCGGGAGGCTACAATGAGCAGTTCTTC. This chain joins TRBV5-1 and TRBJ2-1, with 7 bases matching TRBD2. J was trimmed by 3 bases and V by 1 base; bases with no gene match: 10. The germline V gene encodes CDR1 SGHRS and CDR2 YFSETQ. The CDR3 is 17 amino acids.

This sequence joins TRBV28 and TRBJ2-2; a possible D gene is TRBD2 (5 bases). CDR1 and CDR2 (germline): MDHEN, SYDVKM. This CDR3 is 12 amino acids long. V lost 7 bases to trimming and J lost 7 bases, with 10 bases between them. The CDR3 reads CASKTGNGELFF. In nucleotides, the CDR3 is TGTGCCAGCAAGACGGGGAACGGGGAGCTGTTTTTT.

This clone was counted a single time. This chain links TRBV24-1 with TRBJ2-3; unclear D gene. Trimming took off 3 bases at V and 5 bases at J, with 8 bases between the two ends. Germline V lookup: CDR1 KGHDR, CDR2 SFDVKD. This CDR3 spans 13 amino acids. CDR3 nucleotide sequence: TGTGCCACCAGTGATGAGCCCCAAGATACGCAGTATTTT. Translating gives CATSDEPQDTQYF.

This rearrangement joins TRBV27 to TRBJ1-1; 8 bases fit TRBD1. J gave up 1 base and V 3 bases, and 1 base lay outside the gene matches. CDR1 and CDR2 (germline): MNHEY, SMNVEV (reference sequence). This CDR3 region has 14 residues. The CDR3 coding sequence is TGTGCCAGCAGTTTGCAGGGGGCGAACACTGAAGCTTTCTTT. The encoded protein is CASSLQGANTEAFF.

Only a few counts were recorded for this clone. V usage is TRBV7-9 and J usage is TRBJ2-7; D might be TRBD2 (6 bases). Trimming left V 1 base short and J 3 bases short, with 13 bases between. This CDR3 spans 15 amino acids. The V gene's germline CDR1 is SEHNR and CDR2 FQNEAQ (reference sequence). The chain's CDR3 is CASSLVRGMDYEQYF. In DNA form, the CDR3 reads TGTGCCAGCAGCTTAGTCCGGGGGATGGACTACGAGCAGTACTTC.

V usage is TRBV5-6 and J usage is TRBJ2-1; TRBD1 agrees at 8 bases. This CDR3 is 14 amino acids long. The germline CDR1 and CDR2 sequences are SGHDT and YYEEEE. Trimming cost V 2 bases and J 5 bases; bases outside gene matches: 3. The CDR3 sequence: CASSLGDRNNEQFF. The CDR3, as DNA: TGTGCCAGCAGCTTAGGGGACAGGAACAATGAGCAGTTCTTC.

The V and J genes are TRBV5-6 and TRBJ1-5; D unclear. Germline V gives CDR1 SGHDT, CDR2 YYEEEE. Trimming took off 1 base at V and 6 bases at J, with 14 bases between the two ends. The CDR3 has 15 residues. The CDR3 nucleotides read TGTGCCAGCAGCTTGACGGGTTTTTCGGTTCAGCCCCAGCATTTT. This sequence encodes CASSLTGFSVQPQHF.

J is TRBJ2-6 and V is TRBV9; D is undetermined. The CDR3 is made up of 16 amino acids. From germline, CDR1 is SGDLS and CDR2 YYNGEE. V lost 0 bases and J 1 base, leaving 8 bases between the germline ends. CDR3 nucleotide sequence: TGTGCCAGCAGCGTAGTGGGCCGGTCTGGGGCCAACGTCCTGACTTTC. Amino acid sequence: CASSVVGRSGANVLTF.

The chain carries TRBV18 and TRBJ2-5; possible D gene TRBD1, 5 bases. Per germline, CDR1 KGHSH and CDR2 LQKENI. CDR3 length: 15 amino acids. The V end was cut by 6 bases, the J end by 4 bases, with 18 bases between. CDR3 DNA: TGTGCCAGCTCCCCGACAGTGGACCCGCGAGAGACCCAGTACTTC. Its protein is CASSPTVDPRETQYF.

The CDR3 region is CASSGGTSGRQFF. The CDR3 nucleotides read TGTGCCAGCAGCGGGGGGACTAGCGGGAGACAGTTCTTC. The chain has TRBV5-4 and TRBJ2-1; the match to TRBD2 covers 14 bases. Germline values: CDR1 SGHNT, CDR2 YYREEE (reference sequence). This CDR3 has 13 amino acids. Trimming took 4 bases from V and 13 from J; bases not matched to a gene: 4.

This clone has more than one count but fewer than ten. V is TRBV9 and J is TRBJ2-1, with 9 bases lining up with TRBD2. This CDR3 contains 15 residues. With V trimmed by 6 bases and J by 3 bases, 7 bases remained unmatched. Germline assignment: CDR1 SGDLS and CDR2 YYNGEE. The CDR3, as DNA: TGTGCCAGCATCAGTAGCGGGAGCCGCTACAATGAGCAGTTCTTC. Translating it yields CASISSGSRYNEQFF.